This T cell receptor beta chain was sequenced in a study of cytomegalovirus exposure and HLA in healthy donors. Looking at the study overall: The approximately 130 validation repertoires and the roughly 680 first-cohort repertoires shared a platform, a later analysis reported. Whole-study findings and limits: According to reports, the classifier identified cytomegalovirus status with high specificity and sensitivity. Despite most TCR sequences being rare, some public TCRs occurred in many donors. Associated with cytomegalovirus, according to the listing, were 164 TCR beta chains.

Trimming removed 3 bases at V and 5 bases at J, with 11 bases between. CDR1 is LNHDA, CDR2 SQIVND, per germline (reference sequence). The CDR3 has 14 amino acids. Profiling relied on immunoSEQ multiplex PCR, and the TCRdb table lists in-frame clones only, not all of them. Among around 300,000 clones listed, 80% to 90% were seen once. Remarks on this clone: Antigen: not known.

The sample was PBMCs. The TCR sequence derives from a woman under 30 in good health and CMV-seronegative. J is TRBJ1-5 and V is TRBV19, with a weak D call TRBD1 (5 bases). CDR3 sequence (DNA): TGTGCCAGTAGTATGGGGCAGCTCTATCAGCCCCAGCATTTT. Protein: CASSMGQLYQPQHF.